Listed below are T cell receptor beta chains from one sample, sequenced in a study of cytomegalovirus exposure and HLA in healthy donors. Using immunoSEQ multiplex PCR, the repertoire was profiled, and TCRdb retains in-frame clones only, with some absent. The sample lists roughly 200,000 clones, about four fifths seen once, with 2.9% in the top ten. What was sequenced was PBMCs. The receptor set was obtained from a male donor in good health and CMV-seronegative. Each CDR3 is given with its conserved first and last residue. The D gene is left open where the match is weak. Only some rows state a clone size, as once, few, many or a class for expanded clones.

>NA|NA|TRBV28|TRBJ1-4
CASSLFGEKLFF
TGTGCCAGCAGTTTATTCGGTGAAAAACTGTTTTTT
>NA|few|TRBV6-6|TRBJ2-6
CASTYPSGANVLTF
TGTGCCAGCACCTACCCCTCTGGGGCCAACGTCCTGACTTTC
>TRBD2|once|TRBV14|TRBJ2-1
CASSRTMTSGRVSYNEQFF
TGTGCCAGCAGCCGCACGATGACTAGCGGGAGGGTTTCCTACAATGAGCAGTTCTTC
>TRBD1|NA|TRBV9|TRBJ2-7
CASSSPGAEDRVYEQYF
TGTGCCAGCAGCTCGCCAGGAGCAGAAGACAGGGTCTACGAGCAGTACTTC
>NA|NA|TRBV19|TRBJ1-2
CASRNEYPASNYGYTF
TGTGCCAGTAGAAACGAATACCCAGCGTCTAACTATGGCTACACCTTC
>TRBD1|NA|TRBV6-4|TRBJ2-1
CASSDSGGWDEQFF
TGTGCCAGCAGTGACTCAGGGGGCTGGGATGAGCAGTTCTTC
>NA|once|TRBV7-2|TRBJ2-1
CASSPSPAAIEQFF
TGTGCCAGCAGCCCCTCCCCCGCGGCGATTGAGCAGTTCTTC
>TRBD1|NA|TRBV18|TRBJ1-5
CASSSTGDSNQPQHF
TGTGCCAGCTCATCCACAGGGGATAGCAATCAGCCCCAGCATTTT
>TRBD1|NA|TRBV4-3|TRBJ1-5
CASSGQANQPQHF
TGCGCCAGCAGTGGACAGGCCAATCAGCCCCAGCATTTT
>TRBD2|NA|TRBV7-9|TRBJ2-3
CASSLAGGAGGLDTQYF
TGTGCCAGCAGCTTAGCGGGTGGCGCGGGGGGCCTAGATACGCAGTATTTT
>NA|NA|TRBV19|TRBJ2-2
CASSIVDSGELFF
TGTGCCAGTAGTATAGTAGACTCCGGGGAGCTGTTTTTT
>NA|NA|TRBV6-4|TRBJ2-1
CASRRIAEGNEQFF
TGTGCCAGCCGGAGGATAGCGGAGGGGAATGAGCAGTTCTTC
>NA|NA|TRBV30|TRBJ2-5
CAWRSTEETQYF
TGTGCCTGGAGGAGTACAGAGGAGACCCAGTACTTC
>TRBD1|NA|TRBV6-6|TRBJ1-5
CASSRQGVGQPQHF
TGTGCCAGCAGTCGACAGGGGGTGGGCCAGCCCCAGCATTTT
>TRBD1|NA|TRBV19|TRBJ1-2
CASSPGQGVGYTF
TGTGCCAGTAGTCCGGGACAGGGAGTCGGCTACACCTTC
>NA|NA|TRBV7-9|TRBJ1-6
CASRKGGDSPLHF
TGTGCCAGCAGAAAAGGGGGGGATTCACCCCTCCACTTT
>TRBD2|NA|TRBV7-9|TRBJ2-3
CASSFSTRGVSTDTQYF
TGTGCCAGCAGCTTCTCGACTCGGGGGGTGAGCACAGATACGCAGTATTTT
>TRBD2|NA|TRBV29-1|TRBJ2-7
CSVGTSGSYEQYF
TGCAGCGTTGGGACTAGCGGTTCCTACGAGCAGTACTTC
>NA|NA|TRBV2|TRBJ1-4
CASRSGDGQEKLFF
TGTGCCAGCAGAAGCGGGGATGGCCAAGAAAAACTGTTTTTT
>NA|NA|TRBV2|TRBJ2-1
CASSDGGSSYNEQFF
TGTGCCAGCAGTGATGGTGGGAGCTCCTACAATGAGCAGTTCTTC
>NA|once|TRBV28|TRBJ2-7
CASSFSGEQYF
TGTGCCAGCAGTTTTTCGGGCGAGCAGTACTTC
>NA|few|TRBV6-6|TRBJ1-2
CASTQSGRRGGYTF
TGTGCCAGCACTCAATCGGGCAGAAGGGGTGGCTACACCTTC
>TRBD1|NA|TRBV6-5|TRBJ2-1
CASSLTGSNEQFF
TGTGCCAGCAGTCTGACAGGGTCCAATGAGCAGTTCTTC
>TRBD1|NA|TRBV27|TRBJ1-3
CASSSRQGRGNTIYF
TGTGCCAGCAGTTCACGACAGGGGAGGGGAAACACCATATATTTT
>NA|NA|TRBV29-1|TRBJ1-2
CSALQGRRNGYTF
TGCAGCGCCCTTCAGGGGCGAAGGAATGGCTACACCTTC